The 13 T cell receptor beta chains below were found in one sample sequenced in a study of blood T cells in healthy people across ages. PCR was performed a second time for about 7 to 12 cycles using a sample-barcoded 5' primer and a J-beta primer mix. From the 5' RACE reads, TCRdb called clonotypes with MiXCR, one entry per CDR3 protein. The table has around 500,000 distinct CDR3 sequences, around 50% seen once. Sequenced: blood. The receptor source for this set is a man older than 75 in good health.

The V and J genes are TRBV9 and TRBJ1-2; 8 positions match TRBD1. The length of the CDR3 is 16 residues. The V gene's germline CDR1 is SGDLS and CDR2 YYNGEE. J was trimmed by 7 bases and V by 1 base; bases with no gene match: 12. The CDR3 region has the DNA TGTGCCAGCAGCGTAAGGGACAGGCCCTCTCTGGGTGGCTACACCTTC. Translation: CASSVRDRPSLGGYTF.

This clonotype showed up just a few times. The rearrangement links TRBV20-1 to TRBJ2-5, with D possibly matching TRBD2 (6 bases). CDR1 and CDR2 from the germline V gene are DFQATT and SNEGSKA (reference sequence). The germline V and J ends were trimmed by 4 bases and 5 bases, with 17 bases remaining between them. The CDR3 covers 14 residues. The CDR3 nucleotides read TGCAGTGCTACCAGACTAGTCCCCGCGGAGACCCAGTACTTC. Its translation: CSATRLVPAETQYF.

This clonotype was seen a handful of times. CDR3 in DNA: TGCGCCAGCAGCTTGAGCCAGGGGGATGGCTACACCTTC. This gives the protein CASSLSQGDGYTF. The chain employs TRBV5-1 and TRBJ1-2; 7 bases match TRBD1. The germline gives CDR1 SGHRS, CDR2 YFSETQ. The CDR3 totals 13 residues. The trim removed 1 base at V and 6 bases at J, leaving 3 bases unmatched.

The CDR3 is CASTQEGDQPQHF. CDR3 DNA sequence: TGTGCCAGCACCCAGGAGGGGGATCAGCCCCAGCATTTT. The chain employs TRBV12-3 or TRBV12-4 and TRBJ1-5, with TRBD1 as a possible D gene (6 bases). The CDR3 has 13 residues. V gave up 7 bases and J gave up 5 bases, with 12 bases separating them.

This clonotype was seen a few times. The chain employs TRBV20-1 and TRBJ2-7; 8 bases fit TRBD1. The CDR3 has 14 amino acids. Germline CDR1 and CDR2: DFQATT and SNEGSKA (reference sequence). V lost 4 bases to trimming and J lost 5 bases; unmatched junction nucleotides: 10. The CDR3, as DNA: TGCAGTGCTAAGCACAGGGGGGAAGTTGACGAGCAGTACTTC. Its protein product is CSAKHRGEVDEQYF.

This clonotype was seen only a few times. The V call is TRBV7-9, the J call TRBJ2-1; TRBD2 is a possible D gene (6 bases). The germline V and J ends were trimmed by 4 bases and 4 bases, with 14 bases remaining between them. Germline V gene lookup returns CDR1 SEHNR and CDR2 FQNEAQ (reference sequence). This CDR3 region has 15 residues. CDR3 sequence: CASSSRSGLYNEQFF. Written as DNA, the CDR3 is TGTGCCAGCAGCTCCCGGAGCGGGCTGTACAATGAGCAGTTCTTC.

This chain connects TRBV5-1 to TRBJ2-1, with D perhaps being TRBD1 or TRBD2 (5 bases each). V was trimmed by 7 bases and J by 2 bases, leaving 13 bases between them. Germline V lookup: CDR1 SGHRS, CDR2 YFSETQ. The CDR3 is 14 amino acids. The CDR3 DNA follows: TGCGCCAGCCGGGGCGGAACCCCCTACAATGAGCAGTTCTTC. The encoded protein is CASRGGTPYNEQFF.

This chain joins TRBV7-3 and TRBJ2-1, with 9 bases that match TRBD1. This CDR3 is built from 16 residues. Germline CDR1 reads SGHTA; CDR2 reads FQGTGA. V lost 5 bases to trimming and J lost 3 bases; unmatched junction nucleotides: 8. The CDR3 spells CASSQERDRDYNEQFF. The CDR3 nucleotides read TGTGCCAGCAGCCAAGAGAGGGACAGGGACTACAATGAGCAGTTCTTC.

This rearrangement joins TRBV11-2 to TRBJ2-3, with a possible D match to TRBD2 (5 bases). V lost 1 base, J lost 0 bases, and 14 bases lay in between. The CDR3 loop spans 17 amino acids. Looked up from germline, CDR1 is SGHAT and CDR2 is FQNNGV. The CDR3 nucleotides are TGTGCCAGCAGCTTAGGGGGAGCGCGTCTTAGCACAGATACGCAGTATTTT. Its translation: CASSLGGARLSTDTQYF.

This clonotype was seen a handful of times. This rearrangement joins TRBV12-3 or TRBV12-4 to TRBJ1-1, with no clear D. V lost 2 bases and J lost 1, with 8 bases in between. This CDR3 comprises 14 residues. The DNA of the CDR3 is TGTGCCAGCAGTTTAACGGCACCGAACACTGAAGCTTTCTTT. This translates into CASSLTAPNTEAFF.

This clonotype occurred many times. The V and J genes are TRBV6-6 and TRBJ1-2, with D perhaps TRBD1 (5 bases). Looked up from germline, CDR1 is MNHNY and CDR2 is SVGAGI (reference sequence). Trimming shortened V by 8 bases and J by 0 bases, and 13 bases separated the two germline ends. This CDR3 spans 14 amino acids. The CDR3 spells CASGRAGTNYGYTF. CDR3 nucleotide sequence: TGTGCCAGCGGGCGAGCAGGGACTAACTATGGCTACACCTTC.

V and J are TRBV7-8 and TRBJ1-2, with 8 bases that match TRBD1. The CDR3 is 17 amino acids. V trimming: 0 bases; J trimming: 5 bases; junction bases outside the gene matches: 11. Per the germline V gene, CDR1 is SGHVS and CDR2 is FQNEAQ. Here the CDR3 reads CASSLARQGAIFYGYTF. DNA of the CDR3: TGTGCCAGCAGCTTAGCACGGCAGGGGGCGATTTTTTATGGCTACACCTTC. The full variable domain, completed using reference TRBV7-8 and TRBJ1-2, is GAGVSQSPRYKVAKRGQDVALRCDPISGHVSLFWYQQALGQGPEFLTYFQNEAQLDKSGLPSDRFFAERPEGSVSTLKIQRTQQEDSAVYLCASSLARQGAIFYGYTFGSGTRLTVV.

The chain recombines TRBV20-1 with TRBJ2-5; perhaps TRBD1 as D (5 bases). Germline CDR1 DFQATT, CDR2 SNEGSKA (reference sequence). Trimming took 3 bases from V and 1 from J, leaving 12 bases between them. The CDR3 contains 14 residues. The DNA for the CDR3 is TGCAGTGCTAGGAGAAGGACATCCCAAGAGACCCAGTACTTC. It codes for CSARRRTSQETQYF.